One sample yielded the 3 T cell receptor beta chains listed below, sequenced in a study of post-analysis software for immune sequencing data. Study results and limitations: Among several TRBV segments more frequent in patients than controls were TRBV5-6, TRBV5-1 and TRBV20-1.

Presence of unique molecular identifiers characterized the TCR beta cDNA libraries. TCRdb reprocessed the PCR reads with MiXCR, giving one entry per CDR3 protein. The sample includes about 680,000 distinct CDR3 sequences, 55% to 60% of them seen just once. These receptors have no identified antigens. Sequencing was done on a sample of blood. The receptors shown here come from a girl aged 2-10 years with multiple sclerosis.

The CDR3, as DNA: TGTGCCAGCAGTGAATATGGACAAAAGGGAGAGACCCAGTACTTC. It translates to CASSEYGQKGETQYF. The chain combines TRBV25-1 with TRBJ2-4; maybe TRBD1 (5 bases). The J call may be faulty, since TRBJ2-5 better matches the DNA end. This CDR3 spans 15 amino acids. The germline V gene encodes CDR1 MGHDK and CDR2 SYGVNS.

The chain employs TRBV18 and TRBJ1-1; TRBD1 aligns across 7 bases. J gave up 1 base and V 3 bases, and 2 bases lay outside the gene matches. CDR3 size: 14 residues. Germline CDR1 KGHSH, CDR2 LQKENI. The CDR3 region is CASSPTGQNTEAFF. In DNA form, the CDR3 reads TGTGCCAGCTCACCGACAGGGCAGAACACTGAAGCTTTCTTT.

The CDR3, as DNA: TGTGCCAGCAGCTTAACCCTAGCGGGAGAAGATGAGCAGTTCTTC. Protein sequence: CASSLTLAGEDEQFF. The chain recombines TRBV7-9 with TRBJ2-1; TRBD2 aligns across 10 bases. Per germline, CDR1 SEHNR and CDR2 FQNEAQ (reference sequence). The CDR3 loop spans 15 amino acids. V was clipped by 2 bases and J by 8 bases; unmatched bases: 6.